This T cell receptor beta chain derives from a study of blood T cell repertoires in COVID-19 (dated by TCRdb to 2018 to 2020). About the investigation overall: The collaborator samples originated in the United States, Italy and Spain and spanned the acute and convalescent phases of COVID-19. The material from the prospective study consisted of cDNA or gDNA derived from T cells, B-cell-depleted T cells, or PBMCs. Subjects who had been exposed to COVID-19, were actively infected with it, or had recovered from it provided the deeply sampled blood TCRbeta repertoires that made up the dataset. The repertoires were released in a freely available public database intended as a resource for research on the immune response to SARS-CoV-2. The samples were drawn from the first 160 participants of the ongoing ImmuneRACE study and from 1,254 subjects provided by 6 global collaborators. Sample metadata almost always included a de-identified subject ID, COVID-19 status, age in years and sex. HLA class I and class II types, where available, came from metadata supplied by the sample provider rather than from assay-based typing.

TCRbeta CDR3 regions were amplified from genomic DNA using the immunoSEQ Assay, a bias-controlled multiplex PCR. The study's own analysis went as follows. The number of nucleated cells in each sample was estimated by amplification of reference gene primers within the assay. To quantify the absolute abundance of each unique TCRbeta CDR3 rearrangement, sequence reads were collapsed and filtered. Productive Simpson clonality was computed per sample as the square root of Simpson's diversity index over productive rearrangements. TCRdb holds this immuneACCESS table with in-frame rearrangements only. Some clones are missing; in checked studies, unresolved V genes explain under half, and the rest has no known cause. V, J and clone size derive from that table, while D and trimming were established from the DNA sequence. The sample table shows about 270,000 clones, and just under 90% are seen once. Roughly 3.9% of the sample rests with the top ten.

Overall study outcomes, separate from this receptor: How much clinical and demographic metadata was included differed by source and by participant, and the metadata was provided uncurated.

As concerns this clone: The target of this receptor is not known. No base qualities exist here, and no much larger clone lies one base off it.

Inclusive of the bounding cysteine and phenylalanine, the CDR3 is 15 residues long. Only the CDR3 part of the read is kept: 45 bases, read in frame from the first base. Trimming removed 6 bases from V and 0 bases from J; the gene matches leave 3 bases unexplained. Taken from the germline V gene (reference sequence), the CDR1 and CDR2 loops are MNHEY and SMNVEV. Enrolling through a virtual design, the prospective study's participants ranged in age from roughly 18 to 100 years and lived across around 25 United States geographic areas. In the prospective study, participants were assigned to cohorts based on the clinical history participants reported in a screening survey and a study questionnaire. Each participant in the prospective study had whole blood, serum and a nasopharyngeal or oropharyngeal swab collected by mobile phlebotomists. Prospective study participants could optionally give additional blood draws and questionnaires over an approximately two-month period. Blood samples from the prospective study were shipped frozen or at room temperature prior to DNA extraction.

The receptor comes from a woman in her thirties with acute COVID-19. The specimen sequenced was PBMCs or T cells enriched from blood (not recorded which). This chain joins TRBV27 to TRBJ2-2; 8 bases in the middle match TRBD1. The CDR3 amino acid sequence is: CASRVQGANTGELFF. The bases read TGTGCCAGCAGGGTACAGGGGGCGAACACCGGGGAGCTGTTTTTT.